This TCR beta chain was identified during a study of PD-1 blockade in mismatch repair-deficient tumors. General study points: Tumor-resident clones, often undetectable pretreatment in blood, expanded then contracted after pembrolizumab.

Produced via immunoSEQ multiplex PCR; TCRdb's table is partial and in-frame only. The sample includes around 120,000 clones, 85% to 90% seen only once; the top ten take approximately 13%. Every patient had mismatch repair deficiency by PCR or immunohistochemistry. A few pembrolizumab responders had their TCRs sequenced. This CDR3 comprises 14 residues. V lost 6 bases and J lost 1, with 11 bases in between. Looked up from germline, CDR1 is MNHNY and CDR2 is SVGAGI (reference sequence). With regard to this clone: Its antigen is as yet unknown.

Sequences were derived from peripheral blood, sampled 44 weeks after starting pembrolizumab. The clonotype was recovered from an adult with mismatch repair-deficient cancer. J is TRBJ2-3 and V is TRBV6-6; the D is unclear. DNA of the CDR3: TGTGCCAGCAGGAGACAAGAAGGCACAGATACGCAGTATTTT. It is translated as CASRRQEGTDTQYF.